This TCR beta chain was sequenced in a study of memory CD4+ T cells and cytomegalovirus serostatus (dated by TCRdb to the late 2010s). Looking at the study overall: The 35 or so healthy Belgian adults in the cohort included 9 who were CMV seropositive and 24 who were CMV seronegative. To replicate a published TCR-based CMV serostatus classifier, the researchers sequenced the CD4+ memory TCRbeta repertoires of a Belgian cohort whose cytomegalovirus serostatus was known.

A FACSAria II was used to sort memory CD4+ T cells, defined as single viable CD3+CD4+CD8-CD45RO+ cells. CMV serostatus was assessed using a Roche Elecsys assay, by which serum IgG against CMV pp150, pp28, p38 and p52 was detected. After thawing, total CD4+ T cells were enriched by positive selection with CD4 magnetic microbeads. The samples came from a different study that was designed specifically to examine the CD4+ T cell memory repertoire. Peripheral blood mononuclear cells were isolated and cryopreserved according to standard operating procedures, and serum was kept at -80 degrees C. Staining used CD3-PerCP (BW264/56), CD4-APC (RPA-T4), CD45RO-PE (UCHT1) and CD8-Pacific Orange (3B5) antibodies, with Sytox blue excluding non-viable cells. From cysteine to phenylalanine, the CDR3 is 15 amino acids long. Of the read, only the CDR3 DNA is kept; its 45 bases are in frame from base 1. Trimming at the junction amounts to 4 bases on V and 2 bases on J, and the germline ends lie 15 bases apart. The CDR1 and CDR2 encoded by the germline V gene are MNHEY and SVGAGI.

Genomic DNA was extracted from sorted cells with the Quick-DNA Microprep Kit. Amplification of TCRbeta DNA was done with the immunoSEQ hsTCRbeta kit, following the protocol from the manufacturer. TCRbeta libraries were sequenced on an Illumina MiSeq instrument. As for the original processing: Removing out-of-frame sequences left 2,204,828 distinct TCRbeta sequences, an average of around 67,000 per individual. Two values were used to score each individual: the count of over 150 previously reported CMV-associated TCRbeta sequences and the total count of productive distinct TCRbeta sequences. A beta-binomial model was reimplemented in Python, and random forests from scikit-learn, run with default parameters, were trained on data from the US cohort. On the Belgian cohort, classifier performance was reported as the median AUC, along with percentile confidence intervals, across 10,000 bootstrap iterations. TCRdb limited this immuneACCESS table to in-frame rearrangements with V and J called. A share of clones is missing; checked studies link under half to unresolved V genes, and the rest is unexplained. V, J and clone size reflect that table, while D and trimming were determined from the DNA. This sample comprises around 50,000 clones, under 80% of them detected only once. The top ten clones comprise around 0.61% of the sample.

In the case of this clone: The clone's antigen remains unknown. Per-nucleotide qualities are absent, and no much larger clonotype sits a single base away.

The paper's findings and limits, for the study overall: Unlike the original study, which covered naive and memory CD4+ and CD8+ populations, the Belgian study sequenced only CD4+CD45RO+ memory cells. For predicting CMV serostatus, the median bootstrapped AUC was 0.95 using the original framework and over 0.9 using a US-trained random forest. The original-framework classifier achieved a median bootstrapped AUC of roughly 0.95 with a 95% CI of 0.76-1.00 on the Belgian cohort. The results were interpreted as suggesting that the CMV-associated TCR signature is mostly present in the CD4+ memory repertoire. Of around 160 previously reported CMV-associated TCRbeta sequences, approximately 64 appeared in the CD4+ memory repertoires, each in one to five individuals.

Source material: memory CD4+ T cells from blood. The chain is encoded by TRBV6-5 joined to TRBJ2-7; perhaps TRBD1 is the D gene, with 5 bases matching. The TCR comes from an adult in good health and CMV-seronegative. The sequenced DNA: TGTGCCAGCAGTTCCCGCCAGGGCTTAGCCTACGAGCAGTACTTC. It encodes CASSSRQGLAYEQYF.